The sequence of this T cell receptor (beta chain) was determined in a study of neurological immune-mediated disorders. As for time point: longitudinal time-point 3. The unsorted libraries were generated from a total of 2 million PBMCs, which had been stored in RNAlater at -80 C. This clonotype was counted ten times or more. Germline V gene data show CDR1 as MDHEN and CDR2 as SYDVKM. The CDR3 has 13 residues. V gave up 2 bases and J gave up 2 bases, with 6 bases separating them. By 5'RACE with 10-nucleotide random UMIs, the cDNA was made. The output of every sequencing run, over 160 million TCR-beta sequences, came from 15-18 subjects. TCRdb redid the calling of the 5' RACE reads with MiXCR, one entry per CDR3 protein. The table records around 97,000 distinct CDR3 sequences, 10% to 13% of them present only once.

This clonotype was obtained from a female donor with HTLV-1-associated myelopathy (HAM/TSP). Sequenced input: PBMCs. The chain recombines TRBV28 with TRBJ1-2; unclear D gene. In nucleotides, the CDR3 is TGTGCCAGCAGTTTACGGCAGAACTATGGCTACACCTTC. Translated: CASSLRQNYGYTF.